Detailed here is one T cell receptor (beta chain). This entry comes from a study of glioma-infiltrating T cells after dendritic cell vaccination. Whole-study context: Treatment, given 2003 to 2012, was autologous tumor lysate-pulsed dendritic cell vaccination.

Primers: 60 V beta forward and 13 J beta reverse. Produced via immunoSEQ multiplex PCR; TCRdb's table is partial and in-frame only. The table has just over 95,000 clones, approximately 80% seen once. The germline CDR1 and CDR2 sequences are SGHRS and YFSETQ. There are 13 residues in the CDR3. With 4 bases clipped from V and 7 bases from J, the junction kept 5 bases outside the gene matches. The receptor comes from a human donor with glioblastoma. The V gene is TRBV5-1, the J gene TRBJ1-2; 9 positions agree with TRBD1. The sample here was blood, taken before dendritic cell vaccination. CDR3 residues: CASSEGQGLGYTF. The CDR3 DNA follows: TGCGCCAGCAGCGAGGGACAGGGCCTTGGCTACACCTTC.